This T cell receptor beta chain was found in a study of CD8+ T cells in alopecia areata. The CDR3 is 12 amino acids. The germline V and J ends were trimmed by 0 bases and 4 bases, with 4 bases remaining between them. Germline V gives CDR1 SGHNT, CDR2 YYREEE (reference sequence). The authors extracted RNA and reverse transcribed it into cDNA as the sequencing template. Sequencing was performed with immunoSEQ multiplex PCR; in TCRdb, only in-frame clones are kept and a portion is missing. Found here are around 140,000 clones, around 49% of them singletons; the top ten hold around 20%. Peripheral blood and lesional scalp punch biopsies were taken from alopecia areata patients. Sorting separated CD4+ and CD8+ T cells out of PBMCs. In regard to this clone: Its antigen is unknown.

Study-wide results and limits: Scalp lesions, especially in alopecia totalis/universalis, had higher clonality than normal scalp. Normal skin's resident alphabeta T cells are also sequenced in scalp samples.

This TCR derives from a human donor with alopecia areata. This chain links TRBV5-4 with TRBJ1-1; D remains ambiguous. The specimen comprised CD8+ T cells sorted from blood, sampled at week 0. The CDR3 loop reads CASSLDFTEAFF. The CDR3 region has the DNA TGTGCCAGCAGCTTGGATTTCACTGAAGCTTTCTTT.